These 31 T cell receptor beta chains were sequenced from one sample in a study of blood T cell repertoires in COVID-19. Profiled with immunoSEQ multiplex PCR; TCRdb holds only in-frame clones, not every one. Of 55,000 to 75,000 clones in the sample, 88% are singletons; the top ten hold 3.5% to 4%. Input material: peripheral blood. The receptor set was obtained from a human donor in a cohort sampled during active COVID-19.

This clone occurred a few times. CDR3 region: CASSQLQYYGYTF. CDR3 bases: TGTGCCAGCAGCCAATTACAGTATTATGGCTACACCTTC. This chain joins TRBV14 and TRBJ1-2; D is unclear. The CDR3 covers 13 residues. V lost 2 bases, J lost 5 bases, and 9 bases lay in between. Germline V CDR1 and CDR2: SGHDN, FVKESK.

This clone was seen a single time. The chain combines TRBV19 with TRBJ2-7; tentatively, D is TRBD2 (6 bases). The CDR3 is made up of 14 amino acids. With 5 bases removed from V and 7 bases from J, the gap between germline ends came to 18 bases. Germline CDR1 is LNHDA and CDR2 is SQIVND (reference sequence). The CDR3 DNA is TGTGCCAGTAGTTGGGTCGGAGGAGGGAGGGAGCAGTACTTC. This codes for CASSWVGGGREQYF.

The chain is built from TRBV20-1 and TRBJ2-1; TRBD2 matches at 11 bases. The CDR3 runs 14 residues. Germline loops: CDR1 DFQATT, CDR2 SNEGSKA (reference sequence). V lost 3 bases and J lost 9; bases outside the gene matches: 7. CDR3 protein: CSASPRLAGFEQFF. The CDR3 nucleotides read TGCAGTGCTAGTCCGAGACTAGCGGGATTTGAGCAGTTCTTC.

This clone was detected a few times. The chain carries TRBV2 and TRBJ2-7; D uncertain. Trimming left V 0 bases short and J 4 bases short, with 4 bases between. The CDR3 runs to 12 residues. Looked up from germline, CDR1 is SNHLY and CDR2 is FYNNEI. The CDR3 region has the DNA TGTGCCAGCAGTGAAGCGGCTTACGAGCAGTACTTC. Protein product: CASSEAAYEQYF.

This rearrangement joins TRBV28 to TRBJ2-5; perhaps TRBD2 as D (6 bases). This CDR3 comprises 15 residues. The germline V gene encodes CDR1 MDHEN and CDR2 SYDVKM. V was clipped by 6 bases and J by 5 bases, with 19 bases between them. The CDR3 DNA reads TGTGCCAGCAGCCCTCCGGGCTACGCGGGGGAGACCCAGTACTTC. It encodes CASSPPGYAGETQYF.

V gene TRBV10-3 combines with J gene TRBJ1-2; D ambiguous. CDR1 and CDR2 from the germline V gene are ENHRY and SYGVKD. This CDR3 is built from 13 residues. The V and J ends lost 10 bases and 6 bases respectively, with 18 bases between them. As DNA, the CDR3 is TGTGCCACCAATCGCGACTCCGTAGATGGCTACACCTTC. Amino acid sequence: CATNRDSVDGYTF.

There are a few counts of this clone. The genes are TRBV29-1 and TRBJ2-1, with D possibly being TRBD1 (7 bases). Germline-derived CDR1 and CDR2 are SQVTM and ANQGSEA. The length of the CDR3 is 13 residues. Trimming took 5 bases from V and 2 from J, leaving 10 bases between them. The CDR3 DNA is TGCAGCGTTCAGGGGGGCGCCTACAATGAGCAGTTCTTC. Translating it yields CSVQGGAYNEQFF.

The sample holds a few counts of this clone. This chain joins TRBV7-9 and TRBJ1-2; no firm D call. The ends were cut back, 7 bases at V and 7 bases at J, with 16 bases in the middle. Germline CDR1 SEHNR, CDR2 FQNEAQ (reference sequence). The CDR3 loop spans 13 amino acids. Written as DNA, the CDR3 is TGTGCCAGCAACAATAGAAGCATACGTGGCTACACCTTC. Translation: CASNNRSIRGYTF.

The rearrangement uses TRBV5-5 and TRBJ2-7; weak D call: TRBD2 (6 bases). V was cut by 5 bases and J by 2 bases, with 17 bases left in between. CDR1 is SGHKS, CDR2 YYEKEE, per germline (reference sequence). The CDR3 loop spans 15 amino acids. For the CDR3, the DNA is TGTGCCAGCAGTCCGGGACTCCAGGGCACCTACGAGCAGTACTTC. Encoded protein: CASSPGLQGTYEQYF.

The rearrangement uses TRBV4-1 and TRBJ1-5; 9 bases fit TRBD1. The CDR3 extends over 17 amino acids. With 0 bases clipped from V and 5 bases from J, the junction kept 8 bases outside the gene matches. CDR1 MGHRA and CDR2 YSYEKL come from the germline V gene. The CDR3 sequence: CASSQDQGTGFYQPQHF. CDR3 coding DNA: TGCGCCAGCAGCCAAGATCAGGGGACAGGGTTTTATCAGCCCCAGCATTTT.

The chain carries TRBV4-2 and TRBJ1-2; 7 nucleotides line up with TRBD1. V shed 4 bases and J 1 base; nucleotides not matched to a gene: 9. Germline lookup yields CDR1 LGHNA and CDR2 YNFKEQ. This CDR3 has 16 amino acids. The chain's CDR3 is CASSRLSDRVNYGYTF. CDR3 in DNA: TGTGCCAGCAGCCGGTTGAGCGACAGGGTTAACTATGGCTACACCTTC.

The CDR3 is CATSREGGARGPYNEQFF. The CDR3 DNA reads as TGTGCCACCAGCAGAGAGGGGGGTGCGCGGGGACCTTACAATGAGCAGTTCTTC. The chain uses TRBV15 and TRBJ2-1; maybe TRBD2 (6 bases). The CDR3 runs 18 residues. CDR1 is LNHNV and CDR2 is YYDKDF in the germline V gene (reference sequence). Trimming removed 0 bases from V and 4 bases from J, with 19 bases in between.

This clone has just a few counts. The chain employs TRBV18 and TRBJ1-6, with D possibly being TRBD1 (5 bases). This CDR3 is 14 amino acids long. The germline CDR1 and CDR2 sequences are KGHSH and LQKENI. Trimming removed 4 bases from V and 7 bases from J, with 11 bases in between. In DNA form, the CDR3 reads TGTGCCAGCTCACTACAGGACCGAAATTCACCCCTCCACTTT. Translation gives CASSLQDRNSPLHF.

The rearrangement links TRBV5-1 to TRBJ2-5; weak D call: TRBD2 (5 bases). The germline V and J ends were trimmed by 0 bases and 5 bases, with 20 bases remaining between them. Germline V gene sequence: CDR1 SGHRS, CDR2 YFSETQ. The CDR3 contains 17 residues. CDR3 residues: CASSLAVTAVGSETQYF. The CDR3 bases are TGCGCCAGCAGCTTGGCGGTTACAGCGGTAGGGAGCGAGACCCAGTACTTC.

This clone was recorded only once. The chain has TRBV9 and TRBJ2-1; 14 bases align to TRBD2. V gave up 3 bases and J gave up 0 bases; unmatched junction bases: 2. Germline assignment: CDR1 SGDLS and CDR2 YYNGEE. The CDR3 runs to 17 residues. CDR3 sequence reads: CASSEGTSGGSYNEQFF. DNA for the CDR3: TGTGCCAGCAGCGAGGGGACTAGCGGGGGCTCCTACAATGAGCAGTTCTTC.

The rearrangement uses TRBV7-2 and TRBJ1-5; no firm D call. The CDR3 consists of 15 residues. Trimming pared 1 base from V and 5 bases from J, leaving 12 bases between. Germline V lookup: CDR1 SGHTA, CDR2 FQGNSA. The CDR3 reads CASSLVRQAHQPQHF. CDR3 coding DNA: TGTGCCAGCAGCTTAGTCCGGCAGGCCCATCAGCCCCAGCATTTT.

The rearrangement uses TRBV30 and TRBJ2-3; perhaps TRBD2 as D (7 bases). The CDR3 sequence is 15 residues long. CDR1 is GTSNPN and CDR2 is SVGIG in the germline V gene (reference sequence). V was pared by 0 bases and J by 6 bases, with 16 bases between. The CDR3 spells CAWSVGSGGSDTQYF. CDR3 bases: TGTGCCTGGAGTGTAGGGTCGGGGGGCTCCGATACGCAGTATTTT.

The chain recombines TRBV6-5 with TRBJ1-5; the D is unclear. Germline-derived CDR1 and CDR2 are MNHEY and SVGAGI. The CDR3 runs 12 residues. V dropped 7 bases and J dropped 0 bases, with 4 bases sitting between them. CDR3 sequence (DNA): TGTGCCAGCACGTATAGCAATCAGCCCCAGCATTTT. This sequence encodes CASTYSNQPQHF.

In this sample, this clone turned up once. The chain joins TRBV7-9 to TRBJ1-2; tentative D call: TRBD1 (6 bases). The V and J ends lost 5 bases and 2 bases respectively, with 12 bases between them. This CDR3 is 14 amino acids long. Looked up from germline, CDR1 is SEHNR and CDR2 is FQNEAQ (reference sequence). CDR3 in DNA: TGTGCCAGCAGCGAAACCGGGACAAACTATGGCTACACCTTC. It yields the protein CASSETGTNYGYTF.

The chain combines TRBV5-6 with TRBJ2-6; 9 bases fit TRBD1. In germline, CDR1 is SGHDT, CDR2 YYEEEE. Trimming at V came to 2 bases and at J to 2 bases, leaving 2 bases not matched to a gene. The CDR3 loop spans 16 amino acids. CDR3: CASSFGQGTGANVLTF. Written as DNA, the CDR3 is TGTGCCAGCAGCTTCGGACAGGGGACTGGGGCCAACGTCCTGACTTTC.

This rearrangement joins TRBV10-3 to TRBJ1-4; D not certain. CDR3 size: 15 residues. Germline V CDR1 and CDR2: ENHRY, SYGVKD. The V end lost 2 bases, the J end lost 1 base, and 8 bases lay between the germline ends. This chain's CDR3 is CAISEEGGTNEKLFF. Written as DNA, the CDR3 is TGTGCCATCAGTGAGGAGGGTGGAACTAATGAAAAACTGTTTTTT.

The chain employs TRBV11-2 and TRBJ2-7; 8 bases align to TRBD2. The CDR3 loop spans 17 amino acids. The V and J ends lost 3 bases and 2 bases, in that order; junction bases with no gene match: 12. The V gene's germline CDR1 is SGHAT and CDR2 FQNNGV. The CDR3 is CASSFRDSGARAYEQYF. The CDR3, as DNA: TGTGCCAGCAGCTTCCGCGATAGCGGGGCTAGGGCCTACGAGCAGTACTTC.

The chain employs TRBV5-1 and TRBJ2-3; 11 bases map to TRBD1. This CDR3 is built from 17 residues. V gave up 4 bases and J gave up 3 bases; unmatched junction bases: 10. Germline CDR1 and CDR2: SGHRS and YFSETQ. In nucleotides, the CDR3 is TGCGCCAGCAGCCCCGGGACAGGGGGAGTCTCGACAGATACGCAGTATTTT. Its protein product is CASSPGTGGVSTDTQYF.

The CDR3 nucleotides read TGTGCCAGCACCGGACTCTATGGCTACACCTTC. Translation gives CASTGLYGYTF. This chain links TRBV9 with TRBJ1-2; D is undetermined. The germline CDR1 and CDR2 sequences are SGDLS and YYNGEE. The germline V and J ends were trimmed by 6 bases and 4 bases, with 7 bases remaining between them. This CDR3 spans 11 amino acids.

The V call is TRBV19, the J call TRBJ2-5; 9 bases are a match to TRBD1. With 3 bases clipped from V and 5 bases from J, the junction kept 13 bases outside the gene matches. Germline V lookup: CDR1 LNHDA, CDR2 SQIVND (reference sequence). CDR3 length equals 17 residues. The CDR3 is CASSIGTRTGVMETQYF. As DNA, the CDR3 is TGTGCCAGTAGTATTGGAACCCGGACAGGGGTTATGGAGACCCAGTACTTC. Full variable domain (outside the CDR3, taken from reference TRBV19 and TRBJ2-5): DGGITQSPKYLFRKEGQNVTLSCEQNLNHDAMYWYRQDPGQGLRLIYYSQIVNDFQKGDIAEGYSVSREKKESFPLTVTSAQKNPTAFYLCASSIGTRTGVMETQYFGPGTRLLVL.

This rearrangement joins TRBV10-3 to TRBJ2-1, with TRBD1 identical over 7 bases. The CDR3 sequence is 15 residues long. V trimming: 6 bases; J trimming: 7 bases; junction bases outside the gene matches: 12. Germline V gives CDR1 ENHRY, CDR2 SYGVKD. This chain's CDR3 is CAIREGQEEVNEQFF. In DNA, the CDR3 is TGTGCCATCAGGGAAGGACAGGAGGAAGTAAATGAGCAGTTCTTC.

This sequence joins TRBV7-3 and TRBJ2-1, with D possibly being TRBD2 (6 bases). Looked up from germline, CDR1 is SGHTA and CDR2 is FQGTGA. V shed 3 bases and J shed 10 bases, with 16 bases lying between them. This CDR3 has 14 residues. CDR3 coding DNA: TGTGCCAGCAGCTTCGGAGCGGGTGCGGGGGAGCAGTTCTTC. Its translation: CASSFGAGAGEQFF.

This clone appeared once. The CDR3: CASSPGTGGPGELFF. The CDR3 bases are TGCGCCAGCAGCCCCGGGACAGGGGGCCCCGGGGAGCTGTTTTTT. The genes are TRBV5-1 and TRBJ2-2, with 12 bases identical to TRBD1. J was trimmed by 6 bases and V by 4 bases; bases with no gene match: 4. The CDR3 totals 15 residues. Per the germline V gene, CDR1 is SGHRS and CDR2 is YFSETQ.

V and J are TRBV18 and TRBJ2-6, with 9 bases matching TRBD1. From germline, CDR1 is KGHSH and CDR2 LQKENI. There are 19 residues in the CDR3. With V trimmed by 3 bases and J by 0 bases, 9 bases remained unmatched. CDR3 nucleotide sequence: TGTGCCAGCTCACCGTTATCCGGACAGGGGATCTCTGGGGCCAACGTCCTGACTTTC. Its protein product is CASSPLSGQGISGANVLTF.

The V and J genes are TRBV5-4 and TRBJ2-5, with D unclear. The CDR3 has 13 amino acids. The germline V gene encodes CDR1 SGHNT and CDR2 YYREEE (reference sequence). The V gene lost 0 bases and the J gene lost 4 bases, with 7 bases spanning the gap. CDR3 region: CASSLARRETQYF. The CDR3 DNA follows: TGTGCCAGCAGCTTGGCCAGGCGAGAGACCCAGTACTTC.

This chain joins TRBV28 and TRBJ2-1; tentative D call: TRBD1 (5 bases). Trimming stripped 10 bases from V and 9 bases from J, with 13 bases between. Germline V CDR1 and CDR2: MDHEN, SYDVKM. The CDR3 has 11 amino acids. Here the CDR3 reads CATQRGIEQFF. CDR3 nucleotide sequence: TGTGCCACGCAAAGGGGAATTGAGCAGTTCTTC.